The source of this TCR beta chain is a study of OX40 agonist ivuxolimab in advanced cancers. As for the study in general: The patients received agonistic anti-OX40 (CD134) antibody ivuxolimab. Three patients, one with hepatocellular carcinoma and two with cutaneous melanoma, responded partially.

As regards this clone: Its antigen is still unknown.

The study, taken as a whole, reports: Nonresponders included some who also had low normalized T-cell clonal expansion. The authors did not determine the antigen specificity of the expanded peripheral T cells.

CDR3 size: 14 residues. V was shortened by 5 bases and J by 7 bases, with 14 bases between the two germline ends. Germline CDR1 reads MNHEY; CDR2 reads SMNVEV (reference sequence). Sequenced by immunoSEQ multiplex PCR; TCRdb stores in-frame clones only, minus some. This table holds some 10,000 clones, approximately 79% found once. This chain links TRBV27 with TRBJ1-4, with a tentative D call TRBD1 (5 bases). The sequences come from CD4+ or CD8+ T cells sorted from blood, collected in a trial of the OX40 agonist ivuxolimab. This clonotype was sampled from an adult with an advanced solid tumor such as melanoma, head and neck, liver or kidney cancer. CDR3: CASSARGRGEKLFF. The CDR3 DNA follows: TGTGCCAGCAGTGCCCGGGGGAGGGGTGAAAAACTGTTTTTT.